These 21 T cell receptor beta chains share one sample of origin, sequenced in a study of T cells in Graves' hyperthyroidism and ophthalmopathy. RNA transcripts served as the template for amplifying TCR beta CDR3 regions. Initially, a first-round RT-PCR of the TCR CDR3 employed the HTBI primer set. MiXCR was run by TCRdb on the multiplex PCR reads, yielding one entry per CDR3 protein. The sample consists of hundreds of thousands of distinct CDR3 sequences, about 14% of them appearing once. Sequenced input: blood. The receptors were gathered from a woman aged 40 to 55 with Graves' ophthalmopathy.

This rearrangement joins TRBV20-1 to TRBJ2-7; 12 nucleotides agree with TRBD2. The CDR3 covers 16 residues. Trimming at V came to 1 base and at J to 0 bases, leaving 4 bases not matched to a gene. The germline gives CDR1 DFQATT, CDR2 SNEGSKA (reference sequence). CDR3: CSARGLAGAASYEQYF. Written as DNA, the CDR3 is TGCAGTGCTAGAGGACTAGCGGGAGCTGCCTCCTACGAGCAGTACTTC.

This clonotype was picked up many times. The V call is TRBV10-3, the J call TRBJ1-1; D gene uncertain. The CDR3 contains 11 residues. CDR1 and CDR2 from the germline V gene are ENHRY and SYGVKD. V gave up 10 bases and J gave up 1 base, with 7 bases separating them. CDR3 loop: CATRQNTEAFF. DNA for the CDR3: TGTGCCACTCGACAGAACACTGAAGCTTTCTTT.

The sample holds a few counts of this clonotype. The V call is TRBV6-1, the J call TRBJ1-1; D is possibly TRBD1 (5 bases). CDR3 length: 15 amino acids. Trimming took off 6 bases at V and 6 bases at J, with 20 bases between the two ends. The germline CDR1 and CDR2 sequences are MNHNS and SASEGT. CDR3 in DNA: TGTGCCAGCAGCTCTTTGGGACTCCCTGCGGCTGAAGCTTTCTTT. Translation: CASSSLGLPAAEAFF.

V gene TRBV5-1 combines with J gene TRBJ2-7, with 14 positions matching TRBD2. Trimming took 4 bases from V and 7 from J; bases not matched to a gene: 10. In germline, CDR1 is SGHRS, CDR2 YFSETQ. The CDR3 is 16 amino acids. The CDR3 protein is CASSPQTSGRAREQYF. The CDR3 DNA sequence: TGCGCCAGCAGCCCGCAGACTAGCGGGAGGGCCCGGGAGCAGTACTTC.

This clonotype was observed at least ten times. A junction end diverges from the germline sequence, so it may reflect a read error. The rearrangement uses TRBV2 and TRBJ2-7; the match to TRBD1 covers 11 bases. The CDR3 extends over 13 amino acids. Germline V gene data show CDR1 as SNHLY and CDR2 as FYNNEI. CDR3 amino acids: CASTNTGQGARNF. CDR3 nucleotides: TGTGCCAGCACCAACACTGGACAGGGGGCTCGGAACTTC.

There are many counts of this clonotype. V usage is TRBV19 and J usage is TRBJ2-7; TRBD2 matches at 9 bases. V lost 0 bases, J lost 4 bases, and 4 bases stayed unmatched. Germline V gives CDR1 LNHDA, CDR2 SQIVND (reference sequence). The length of the CDR3 is 15 residues. DNA of the CDR3: TGTGCCAGTAGTATAGATTCGCGGGAGGGATACGAGCAGTACTTC. It encodes CASSIDSREGYEQYF.

In DNA, the CDR3 is TGCAGTGCTAGAGATCCGGGAGGTACGCAGTATTTT. Translation: CSARDPGGTQYF. V usage is TRBV20-1 and J usage is TRBJ2-3, with TRBD2 matching over 7 bases. The J segment lost 8 bases and the V segment lost 0 bases, leaving 2 bases of the junction unmatched. The CDR3 is made up of 12 amino acids. Germline V gene lookup returns CDR1 DFQATT and CDR2 SNEGSKA (reference sequence).

This clonotype showed up many times. The CDR3 DNA sequence: TGTGCCAGCGGAGGGTCTCTGATAAACTATGGCTACACCTTC. Its protein product is CASGGSLINYGYTF. This chain joins TRBV7-8 and TRBJ1-2; D call uncertain. CDR3 length: 14 amino acids. Germline V gene lookup returns CDR1 SGHVS and CDR2 FQNEAQ. Trimming took off 8 bases at V and 2 bases at J, with 15 bases between the two ends.

This clonotype was counted ten times or more. The V and J genes are TRBV28 and TRBJ2-7, with D unresolved. Germline V gives CDR1 MDHEN, CDR2 SYDVKM. The length of the CDR3 is 19 residues. V lost 3 bases and J lost 2, with 26 bases in between. The CDR3 spells CASSLTYPQIRDSTYEQYF. In DNA, the CDR3 is TGTGCCAGCAGTTTGACGTACCCCCAGATAAGAGACTCTACCTACGAGCAGTACTTC.

This clonotype was seen repeatedly, ten times or more. The V and J genes are TRBV6-1 and TRBJ2-7, with 7 bases that match TRBD1. V shed 11 bases, J shed 6 bases, and the junction held 4 bases outside the gene matches. The CDR3 extends over 10 amino acids. Germline CDR1 and CDR2: MNHNS and SASEGT. CDR3 loop: CAVGGSEQYF. As DNA, the CDR3 is TGTGCCGTAGGGGGCAGCGAGCAGTACTTC.

This clonotype has ten or more counts. The chain links TRBV6-1 to TRBJ2-7; 8 bases are a match to TRBD1. The trim removed 2 bases at V and 5 bases at J, leaving 11 bases unmatched. The V gene's germline CDR1 is MNHNS and CDR2 SASEGT. CDR3 size: 16 residues. CDR3 sequence (DNA): TGTGCCAGCAGTGAACGGACAGGGTACTTTCGAGACGAGCAGTACTTC. Protein: CASSERTGYFRDEQYF.

This clonotype came up many times. The chain carries TRBV6-2 or TRBV6-3 and TRBJ2-7; 10 nucleotides align to TRBD2. J gave up 3 bases and V 0 bases, and 11 bases lay outside the gene matches. The CDR3 is made up of 18 amino acids. Germline V gene sequence: CDR1 MNHEY, CDR2 SVGEGT. CDR3 in amino acids: CASSYSPGLSGRVYEQYF. The CDR3, as DNA: TGTGCCAGCAGTTACTCGCCAGGGCTGAGCGGGAGGGTCTACGAGCAGTACTTC.

This clonotype was detected ten times or more. The chain combines TRBV13 with TRBJ2-7; 11 bases match TRBD2. In germline, CDR1 is PRHDT, CDR2 FYEKMQ (reference sequence). The V gene end was trimmed by 2 bases and the J gene end by 7 bases; junction bases not matched to a gene: 10. The CDR3 covers 16 residues. CDR3 DNA: TGTGCCAGCAGCTTATTAGAACTAGCGGGAGCTGGGGAGCAGTACTTC. Residues: CASSLLELAGAGEQYF. Full variable domain (outside the CDR3, taken from reference TRBV13 and TRBJ2-7): AAGVIQSPRHLIKEKRETATLKCYPIPRHDTVYWYQQGPGQDPQFLISFYEKMQSDKGSIPDRFSAQQFSDYHSELNMSSLELGDSALYFCASSLLELAGAGEQYFGPGTRLTVT.

In its sample, this clonotype was seen a few times. The genes are TRBV5-1 and TRBJ2-7; no clear D gene. Trimming took off 0 bases at V and 6 bases at J, with 13 bases between the two ends. Looked up from germline, CDR1 is SGHRS and CDR2 is YFSETQ. This CDR3 comprises 14 residues. The CDR3 sequence: CASSLAGGKPEQYF. CDR3 nucleotides: TGCGCCAGCAGCTTGGCGGGTGGCAAACCCGAGCAGTACTTC.

This clonotype was seen a handful of times. The V gene is TRBV19, the J gene TRBJ1-1; D may be TRBD1 (6 bases). The V gene's germline CDR1 is LNHDA and CDR2 SQIVND (reference sequence). Trimming removed 3 bases from V and 5 bases from J, with 22 bases in between. The length of the CDR3 is 17 residues. CDR3 bases: TGTGCCAGTAGTATTTATCCCCCTCAGGGAGGGGGAACTGAAGCTTTCTTT. It yields the protein CASSIYPPQGGGTEAFF.

This clonotype was seen repeatedly, ten times or more. The chain carries TRBV20-1 and TRBJ1-5; D is perhaps TRBD1 (5 bases). The CDR3 totals 15 residues. The V end lost 0 bases, the J end lost 6 bases, and 15 bases lay between the germline ends. The V gene's germline CDR1 is DFQATT and CDR2 SNEGSKA (reference sequence). CDR3 sequence (DNA): TGCAGTGCTAGAGATCCCCAGGGTTCTAGTCAGCCCCAGCATTTT. Its protein product is CSARDPQGSSQPQHF.

This clonotype has a count of ten or more. The genes are TRBV20-1 and TRBJ1-5; no firm D call. The CDR3 is 14 amino acids. The ends were cut back, 3 bases at V and 5 bases at J, with 14 bases in the middle. Germline V gene lookup returns CDR1 DFQATT and CDR2 SNEGSKA (reference sequence). CDR3 bases: TGCAGTGCTAGTCGTGGACCCGGGCATCAGCCCCAGCATTTT. Translating gives CSASRGPGHQPQHF.

The genes are TRBV6-5 and TRBJ2-3; no reliable D call. The V gene's germline CDR1 is MNHEY and CDR2 SVGAGI. CDR3 length: 16 amino acids. V was cut by 0 bases and J by 1 base, with 11 bases left in between. CDR3 bases: TGTGCCAGCAGTTACTCTGGCGATTTGGGCACAGATACGCAGTATTTT. It specifies CASSYSGDLGTDTQYF.

V usage is TRBV6-2 or TRBV6-3 and J usage is TRBJ2-7; 8 nucleotides align to TRBD1. The V gene end was trimmed by 5 bases and the J gene end by 1 base; junction bases not matched to a gene: 7. This CDR3 comprises 15 residues. Germline assignment: CDR1 MNHEY and CDR2 SVGEGT. DNA for the CDR3: TGTGCCAGCAGTACCGGACAGGGAAGTTCCTACGAGCAGTACTTC. Encoded protein: CASSTGQGSSYEQYF.

This clonotype was detected many times. The chain carries TRBV20-1 and TRBJ2-7; the D is unclear. Germline values: CDR1 DFQATT, CDR2 SNEGSKA (reference sequence). The CDR3 consists of 15 residues. V lost 1 base, J lost 0 bases, and 13 bases lay in between. CDR3 bases: TGCAGTGCTAGAGGTCTCTGGGTTAGCTCCTACGAGCAGTACTTC. Encoded protein: CSARGLWVSSYEQYF.

The chain links TRBV7-2 to TRBJ2-5; TRBD2 matches at 8 bases. Germline CDR1 and CDR2: SGHTA and FQGNSA. V gave up 5 bases and J gave up 3 bases; unmatched junction bases: 5. The CDR3 has 14 amino acids. Here the CDR3 DNA reads TGTGCCAGCAGCATCAAGCGGGAGAAAGAGACCCAGTACTTC. Residues: CASSIKREKETQYF.